This is a list of T cell receptor beta chains from one sample in a study of CD4 T cells in relation to SARS-CoV-2 and coronaviruses. The data were produced by immunoSEQ multiplex PCR, yet TCRdb's version contains in-frame clones alone and is incomplete. This sample has 35,000 to 40,000 clones, with approximately 85% found just once. Sequenced input: memory CD4+ T cells from PBMCs. The receptor set was obtained from an adult with COVID-19. CDR3s include the opening cysteine and the closing phenylalanine or tryptophan. The D gene is left open where the match is weak. Clone size is given for some rows only: seen once, a few or many times, or a class if the clone is expanded.

d_call j_call v_call clone_size cdr3_nt cdr3_aa
. TRBJ2-2 TRBV18 . TGTGCCAGCTCACCACAGGGCTTCAAGAACACCGGGGAGCTGTTTTTT CASSPQGFKNTGELFF
. TRBJ2-3 TRBV2 few TGTGCCTCCAAGACTACCCTAAACACAGATACGCAGTATTTT CASKTTLNTDTQYF
TRBD1 TRBJ2-7 TRBV6-5 once TGTGCCAGCAGTCGGACAGGGGGCAACGAGCAGTACTTC CASSRTGGNEQYF
TRBD2 TRBJ2-1 TRBV30 . TGTGCCTGGTCTCGCGGGAGGAACAATGAGCAGTTCTTC CAWSRGRNNEQFF
TRBD1 TRBJ2-5 TRBV7-3 once TGTGCCAGCAGCTTAGGGACAGGGGGGTTGGAGACCCAGTACTTC CASSLGTGGLETQYF
TRBD2 TRBJ2-3 TRBV5-1 once TGCGCCAGCAGCCCGAAAGTAGCGGGAGGCTCAGATACGCAGTATTTT CASSPKVAGGSDTQYF
TRBD2 TRBJ2-7 TRBV7-8 . TGTGCCAGCAGCTTTCCGACTAGCGGGAGGTACGAGCAGTACTTC CASSFPTSGRYEQYF
. TRBJ2-7 TRBV12-2 . TGTGCAAGTCGCTTATTCATGGGCAGGGAGACCTACGAGCAGTACTTC CASRLFMGRETYEQYF
. TRBJ1-3 TRBV28 . TGTGCCAGCAGTTCGCGACGCTACTCTGGAAACACCATATATTTT CASSSRRYSGNTIYF
. TRBJ1-1 TRBV2 few TGTGCCAGCATCGAATGGGGGTACACTGAAGCTTTCTTT CASIEWGYTEAFF
TRBD1 TRBJ1-2 TRBV7-2 . TGTGCCAGCAGCTTAGCTGCGGGACAGATTAACTATGGCTACACCTTC CASSLAAGQINYGYTF
. TRBJ2-7 TRBV5-4 . TGTGCCAGCAGCCCTTCCGGAGGAAACCGGTACGAGCAGTACTTC CASSPSGGNRYEQYF
TRBD2 TRBJ2-1 TRBV5-1 . TGCGCCAGCAGCTTGATCGGGACTAGGGCCAATGAGCAGTTCTTC CASSLIGTRANEQFF
. TRBJ2-5 TRBV7-7 . TGTGCCAGCAGCTTGAGGGACCAAGAGACCCAGTACTTC CASSLRDQETQYF
TRBD2 TRBJ2-1 TRBV28 once TGTGCCAGCAGTTTAGCGGGAGGGCGCAATGAGCAGTTCTTC CASSLAGGRNEQFF
. TRBJ1-5 TRBV7-2 . TGTGCCAGCAGCTTCGAGACCACAGGTTTCTATCCCCAGCATTTT CASSFETTGFYPQHF
. TRBJ2-1 TRBV11-3 . TGTGCCAGCAGCTTAGGACAGGCTTACAATGAGCAGTTCTTC CASSLGQAYNEQFF
. TRBJ1-1 TRBV2 once TGTGCCAGCAGGGGAGGAGTTCTGAACACTGAAGCTTTCTTT CASRGGVLNTEAFF
TRBD1 TRBJ2-1 TRBV3-1/TRBV3-2 once TGTGCCAGCAGCCCGCGACAGGGGGCGCGAATTTTGGGTGAGCAGTTCTTC CASSPRQGARILGEQFF
TRBD2 TRBJ2-5 TRBV5-6 . TGTGCCAGCAGCTTGTTCGACGGGAGGGTTAGGTCAGAGACCCAGTACTTC CASSLFDGRVRSETQYF
TRBD2 TRBJ2-7 TRBV27 . TGTGCCAGCAGTTCGCCAGCGGGAGTCGGGTACGAGCAGTACTTC CASSSPAGVGYEQYF
. TRBJ1-1 TRBV28 once TGTGCCAGCAGTTCAAACATAAACACTGAAGCTTTCTTT CASSSNINTEAFF
. TRBJ1-6 TRBV10-3 few TGTGCCATCCGCCCAGAATATAATTCACCCCTCCACTTT CAIRPEYNSPLHF
TRBD2 TRBJ2-3 TRBV2 . TGTGCCAGCAGTGAACAGCTAGCGGGAGGGTTAGATACGCAGTATTTT CASSEQLAGGLDTQYF
. TRBJ2-7 TRBV7-2 . TGTGCCAGCAGCTTACTTGCCGGGAACTCCTACGAGCAGTACTTC CASSLLAGNSYEQYF
. TRBJ2-6 TRBV19 few TGTGCCAGTAGTATATCTGGGGCCAACGTCCTGACTTTC CASSISGANVLTF
TRBD2 TRBJ2-7 TRBV7-9 . TGTGCCAGCAGCCCGCGACTAGCGGGAGGTTCCTACGAGCAGTACTTC CASSPRLAGGSYEQYF
. TRBJ1-4 TRBV18 . TGTGCCAGCTCACCCGGGGCCACTAATGAAAAACTGTTTTTT CASSPGATNEKLFF
. TRBJ2-7 TRBV10-3 once TGTGCCATCGGGTGGCAGACCTACGAGCAGTACTTC CAIGWQTYEQYF
. TRBJ2-7 TRBV3-1/TRBV3-2 once TGTGCCAGCAGCCCCCGGGCAAACTACGAGCAGTACTTC CASSPRANYEQYF
. TRBJ1-5 TRBV28 . TGTGCCAGCACCCTGGCCGCGGCCGTTAGCAATCAGCCCCAGCATTTT CASTLAAAVSNQPQHF
. TRBJ2-1 TRBV30 . TGTGCCTGGACCCGCGACAACTCCTACAATGAGCAGTTCTTC CAWTRDNSYNEQFF
. TRBJ2-2 TRBV28 . TGTGCCAGCAGACCTCGTACCGGGGAGCTGTTTTTT CASRPRTGELFF
. TRBJ1-1 TRBV19 . TGTGCCAGTAGTATGAGGGAGACGAACACTGAAGCTTTCTTT CASSMRETNTEAFF
TRBD2 TRBJ2-7 TRBV5-1 once TGCGCCAGCAGCTTGGCTTTCTCGGCTAGCGGGAGAGGCGACGAGCAGTACTTC CASSLAFSASGRGDEQYF
TRBD1 TRBJ2-3 TRBV2 once TGTGCCAGCAGGAGCTCTCAGGGGGCGTCTTCGACAGATACGCAGTATTTT CASRSSQGASSTDTQYF
TRBD1 TRBJ1-5 TRBV5-1 . TGCGCCAGCAGGACAGGGGACAATCAGCCCCAGCATTTT CASRTGDNQPQHF
. TRBJ2-1 TRBV2 few TGTGCCAGCAGTAACATGAATGAGCAGTTCTTC CASSNMNEQFF
TRBD2 TRBJ2-7 TRBV6-5 . TGTGCCAGCAGCTCTTCTAGCGGGAGAGGGTACGAGCAGTACTTC CASSSSSGRGYEQYF
. TRBJ2-7 TRBV7-2 . TGTGCCAGCAGCACAAAACGGAACAGGGACCGAAGCGAGCAGTACTTC CASSTKRNRDRSEQYF
. TRBJ2-1 TRBV6-4 . TGTGCCAGCAGTGGCCAGGCTAGTGCTGCCAATGAGCAGTTCTTC CASSGQASAANEQFF
TRBD1 TRBJ1-4 TRBV5-6 . TGTGCCAGCAGCGACCTGGACAGGTCCGATGAAAAACTGTTTTTT CASSDLDRSDEKLFF
TRBD2 TRBJ2-1 TRBV9 once TGTGCCAGCAGCGGTTTACTAGCGGGAGACGAAAATGAGCAGTTCTTC CASSGLLAGDENEQFF
TRBD2 TRBJ2-7 TRBV28 . TGTGCCAGCAGTTTAGGTCTAGCGGGAGCGGACTTC CASSLGLAGADF
. TRBJ2-5 TRBV19 . TGTGCCAGTACTTCGAGCGGACAAGAGACCCAGTACTTC CASTSSGQETQYF
TRBD1 TRBJ1-5 TRBV30 . TGTGCCTGGAGTGTAGGACAGGCCCTCTATAGCAATCAGCCCCAGCATTTT CAWSVGQALYSNQPQHF
. TRBJ2-2 TRBV4-3 . TGCGCCAGCAGCCAAGAACAACCGAATCTACCCACCGGGGAGCTGTTTTTT CASSQEQPNLPTGELFF
TRBD2 TRBJ2-1 TRBV5-6 . TGTGCCAGCAGCTATATCGCTAGCGGGAGGGTTAATGAGCAGTTCTTC CASSYIASGRVNEQFF
TRBD1 TRBJ2-1 TRBV24-1 once TGTGCCACCAGTGACTACCCCGGGACAGGGGGGACTAATGAGCAGTTCTTC CATSDYPGTGGTNEQFF
TRBD2 TRBJ2-1 TRBV5-1 . TGCGCCAGCAGCACCCCAGCGGGAGGAAATCCCTCCTACAATGAGCAGTTCTTC CASSTPAGGNPSYNEQFF
TRBD2 TRBJ2-2 TRBV7-3 . TGTGCCAGCAGCTCTAGCGGGGACGGGGAGCTGTTTTTT CASSSSGDGELFF
. TRBJ2-1 TRBV28 . TGTGCCAGCAGTCTTACGCCCGACTACAATGAGCAGTTCTTC CASSLTPDYNEQFF
TRBD2 TRBJ2-2 TRBV5-4 . TGTGCCAGCAGCCCCGGGACTAGCGGGGGACCAGGGACCGGGGAGCTGTTTTTT CASSPGTSGGPGTGELFF
. TRBJ1-6 TRBV2 few TGTGCCAGCAAGCCGGAGGTCGGTTCACCCCTCCACTTT CASKPEVGSPLHF
. TRBJ1-4 TRBV18 . TGTGCCAGCTCACCGGCTAATGAAAAACTGTTTTTT CASSPANEKLFF
TRBD1 TRBJ1-4 TRBV20-1 . TGCAGTGCTAGTCGACAGGGGGCGAATAATGAAAAACTGTTTTTT CSASRQGANNEKLFF
. TRBJ2-5 TRBV11-1 . TGTGCCAGCAGCCCCCGTGAGGGAACGAGGGAGACCCAGTACTTC CASSPREGTRETQYF